This entry features one T cell receptor beta chain sequence. This entry comes from a study of cytomegalovirus exposure and HLA in healthy donors. CDR1 is MGHDK and CDR2 is SYGVNS in the germline V gene. This CDR3 contains 15 residues. V gave up 4 bases and J gave up 2 bases, with 15 bases separating them. Amplification used 60 Vbeta primers and 13 Jbeta primers. Profiled with immunoSEQ multiplex PCR; TCRdb holds only in-frame clones, not every one. The data hold about 180,000 clones, with 70% to 85% observed a single time. Sequencing was done on a sample of PBMCs. The chain links TRBV25-1 to TRBJ2-7; D is perhaps TRBD2 (6 bases). This clonotype was sampled from a girl aged 2 to 9 in good health and CMV-seropositive. CDR3 sequence: CASSGGNWGAYEQYF. In DNA form, the CDR3 reads TGTGCCAGCAGTGGAGGTAACTGGGGGGCCTACGAGCAGTACTTC.